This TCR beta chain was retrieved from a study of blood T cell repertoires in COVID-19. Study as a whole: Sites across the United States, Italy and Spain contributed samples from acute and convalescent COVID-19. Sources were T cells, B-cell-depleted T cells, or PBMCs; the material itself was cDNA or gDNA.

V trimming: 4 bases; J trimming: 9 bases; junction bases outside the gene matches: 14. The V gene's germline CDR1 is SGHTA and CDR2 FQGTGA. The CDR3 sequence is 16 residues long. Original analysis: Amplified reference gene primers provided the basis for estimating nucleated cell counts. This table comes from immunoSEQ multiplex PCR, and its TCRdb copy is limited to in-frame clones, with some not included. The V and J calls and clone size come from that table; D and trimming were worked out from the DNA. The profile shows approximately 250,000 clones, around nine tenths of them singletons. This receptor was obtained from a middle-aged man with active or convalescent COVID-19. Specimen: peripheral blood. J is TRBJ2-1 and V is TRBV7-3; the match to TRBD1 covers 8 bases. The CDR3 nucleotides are TGTGCCAGCAGCTCGCCCTCAGGGGGCGCCCCCGGTGAGCAGTTCTTC. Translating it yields CASSSPSGGAPGEQFF.